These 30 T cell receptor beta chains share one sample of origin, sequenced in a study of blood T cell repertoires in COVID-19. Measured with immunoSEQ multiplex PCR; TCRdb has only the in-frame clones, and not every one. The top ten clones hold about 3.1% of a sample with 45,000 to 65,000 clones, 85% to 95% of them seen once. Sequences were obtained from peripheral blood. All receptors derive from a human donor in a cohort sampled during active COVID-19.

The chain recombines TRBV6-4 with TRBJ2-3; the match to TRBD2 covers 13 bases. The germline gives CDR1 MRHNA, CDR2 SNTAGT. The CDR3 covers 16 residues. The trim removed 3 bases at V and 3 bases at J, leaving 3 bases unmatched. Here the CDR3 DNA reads TGTGCCAGCAGTGAACGGACTAGCGGGAGTACAGATACGCAGTATTTT. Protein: CASSERTSGSTDTQYF.

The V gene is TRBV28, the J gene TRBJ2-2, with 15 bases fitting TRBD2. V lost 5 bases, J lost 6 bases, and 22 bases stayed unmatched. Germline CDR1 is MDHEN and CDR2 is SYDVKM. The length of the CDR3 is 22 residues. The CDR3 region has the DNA TGTGCCAGCAGTCCCCACGGGCGGAACCCTTCGGGACTAGCGGGAGGACCCGGGGAGCTGTTTTTT. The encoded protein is CASSPHGRNPSGLAGGPGELFF.

The CDR3 is CATLLDRARETQYF. CDR3 in DNA: TGTGCCACCTTGTTAGACAGGGCCCGGGAGACCCAGTACTTC. The chain recombines TRBV6-5 with TRBJ2-5, with 7 nucleotides matching TRBD1. The CDR3 covers 14 residues. The V and J ends lost 10 bases and 5 bases, in that order; junction bases with no gene match: 13. Germline V gene data show CDR1 as MNHEY and CDR2 as SVGAGI.

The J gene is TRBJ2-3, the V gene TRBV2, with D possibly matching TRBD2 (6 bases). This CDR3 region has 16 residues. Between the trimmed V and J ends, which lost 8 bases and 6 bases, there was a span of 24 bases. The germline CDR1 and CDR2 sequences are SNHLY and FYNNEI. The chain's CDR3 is CASVPSGLGSEDTQYF. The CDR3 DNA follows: TGTGCCAGCGTACCCTCGGGACTCGGGTCGGAGGATACGCAGTATTTT.

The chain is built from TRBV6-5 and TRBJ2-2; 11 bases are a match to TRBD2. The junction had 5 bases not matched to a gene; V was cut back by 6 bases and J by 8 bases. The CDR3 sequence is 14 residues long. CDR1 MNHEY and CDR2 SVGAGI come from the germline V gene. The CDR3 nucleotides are TGTGCCAGCAGAAGTAGCGGGAGGGGAGGGGAGCTGTTTTTT. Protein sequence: CASRSSGRGGELFF.

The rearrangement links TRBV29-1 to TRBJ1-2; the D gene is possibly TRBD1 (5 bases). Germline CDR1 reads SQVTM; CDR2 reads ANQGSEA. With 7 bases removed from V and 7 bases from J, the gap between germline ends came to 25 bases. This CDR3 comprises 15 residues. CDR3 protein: CSAEVPDIPKGGYTF. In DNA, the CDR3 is TGCAGCGCCGAAGTACCGGACATCCCCAAGGGTGGCTACACCTTC.

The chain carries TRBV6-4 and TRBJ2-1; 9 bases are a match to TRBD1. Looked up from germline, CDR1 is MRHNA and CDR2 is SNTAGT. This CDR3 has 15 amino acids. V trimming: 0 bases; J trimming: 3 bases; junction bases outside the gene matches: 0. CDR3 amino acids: CASSDSTGGYNEQFF. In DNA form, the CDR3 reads TGTGCCAGCAGTGACTCGACAGGGGGCTACAATGAGCAGTTCTTC.

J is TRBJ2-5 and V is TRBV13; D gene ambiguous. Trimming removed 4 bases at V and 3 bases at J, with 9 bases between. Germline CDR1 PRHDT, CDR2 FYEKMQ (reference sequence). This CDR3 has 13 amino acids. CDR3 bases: TGTGCCAGCAGCTCCGACTCCGAAGAGACCCAGTACTTC. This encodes CASSSDSEETQYF.

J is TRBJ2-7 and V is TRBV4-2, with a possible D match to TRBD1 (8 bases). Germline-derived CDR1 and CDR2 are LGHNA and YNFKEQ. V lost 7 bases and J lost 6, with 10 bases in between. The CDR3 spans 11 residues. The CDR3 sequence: CASNRGGEQYF. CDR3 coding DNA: TGTGCCAGCAACAGGGGGGGCGAGCAGTACTTC.

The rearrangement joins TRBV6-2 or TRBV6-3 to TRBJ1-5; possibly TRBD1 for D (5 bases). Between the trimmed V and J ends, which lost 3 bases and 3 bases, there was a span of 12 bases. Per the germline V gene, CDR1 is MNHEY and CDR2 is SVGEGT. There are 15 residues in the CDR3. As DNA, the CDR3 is TGTGCCAGCAGTTATATAGGGGTCCCCAATCAGCCCCAGCATTTT. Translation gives CASSYIGVPNQPQHF.

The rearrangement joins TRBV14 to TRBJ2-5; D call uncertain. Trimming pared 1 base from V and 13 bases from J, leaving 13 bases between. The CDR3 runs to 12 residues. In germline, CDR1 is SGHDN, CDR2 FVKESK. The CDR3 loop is CASSQVSLLTYF. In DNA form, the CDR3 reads TGTGCCAGCAGCCAAGTGTCGCTCCTAACGTACTTC.

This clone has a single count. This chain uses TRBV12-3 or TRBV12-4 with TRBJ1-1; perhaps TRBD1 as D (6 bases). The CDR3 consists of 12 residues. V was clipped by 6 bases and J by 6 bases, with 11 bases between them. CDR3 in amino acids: CASSRTEPEAFF. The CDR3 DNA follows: TGTGCCAGCAGCAGGACAGAACCTGAAGCTTTCTTT.

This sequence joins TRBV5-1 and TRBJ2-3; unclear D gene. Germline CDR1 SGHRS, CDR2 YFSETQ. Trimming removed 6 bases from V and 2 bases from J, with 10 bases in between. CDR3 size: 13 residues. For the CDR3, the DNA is TGCGCCAGCAATCTAGGAGACACAGATACGCAGTATTTT. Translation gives CASNLGDTDTQYF.

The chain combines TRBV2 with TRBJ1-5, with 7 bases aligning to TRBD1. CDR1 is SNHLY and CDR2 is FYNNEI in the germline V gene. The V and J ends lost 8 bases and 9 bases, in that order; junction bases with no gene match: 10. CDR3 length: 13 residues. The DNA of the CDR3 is TGTGCCAGCCGTACAGGGGCCGGTGGGCCCCAGCATTTT. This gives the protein CASRTGAGGPQHF.

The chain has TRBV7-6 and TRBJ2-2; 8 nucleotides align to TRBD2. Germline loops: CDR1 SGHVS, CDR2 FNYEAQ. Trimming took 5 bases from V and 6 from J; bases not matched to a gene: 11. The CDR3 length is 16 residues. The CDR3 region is CASSLMSGGDSGELFF. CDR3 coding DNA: TGTGCCAGCAGCCTAATGAGCGGGGGAGATTCCGGGGAGCTGTTTTTT.

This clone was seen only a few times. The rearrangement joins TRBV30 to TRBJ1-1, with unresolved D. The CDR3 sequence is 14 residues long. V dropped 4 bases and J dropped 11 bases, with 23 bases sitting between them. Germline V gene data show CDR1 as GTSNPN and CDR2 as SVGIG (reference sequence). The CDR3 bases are TGTGCCTGGATGGGGAGTCCGTTACCTAACGAGGCTTTCTTT. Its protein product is CAWMGSPLPNEAFF. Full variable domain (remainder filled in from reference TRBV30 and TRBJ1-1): SQTIHQWPATLVQPVGSPLSLECTVEGTSNPNLYWYRQAAGRGLQLLFYSVGIGQISSEVPQNLSASRPQDRQFILSSKKLLLSDSGFYLCAWMGSPLPNEAFFGQGTRLTVV.

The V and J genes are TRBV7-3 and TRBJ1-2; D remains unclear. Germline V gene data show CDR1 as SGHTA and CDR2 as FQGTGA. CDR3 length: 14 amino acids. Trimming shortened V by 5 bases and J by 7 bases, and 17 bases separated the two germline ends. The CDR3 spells CASSLFGGFTGYTF. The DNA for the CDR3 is TGTGCCAGCAGCCTTTTTGGCGGGTTTACTGGCTACACCTTC.

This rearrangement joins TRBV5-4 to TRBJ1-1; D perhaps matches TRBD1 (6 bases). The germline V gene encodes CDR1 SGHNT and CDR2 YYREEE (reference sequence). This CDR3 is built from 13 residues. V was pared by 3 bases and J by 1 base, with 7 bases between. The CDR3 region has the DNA TGTGCCAGCAGCTCGACAGGGAACACTGAAGCTTTCTTT. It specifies CASSSTGNTEAFF. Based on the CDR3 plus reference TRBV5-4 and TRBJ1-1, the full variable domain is ETGVTQSPTHLIKTRGQQVTLRCSSQSGHNTVSWYQQALGQGPQFIFQYYREEENGRGNFPPRFSGLQFPNYSSELNVNALELDDSALYLCASSSTGNTEAFFGQGTRLTVV.

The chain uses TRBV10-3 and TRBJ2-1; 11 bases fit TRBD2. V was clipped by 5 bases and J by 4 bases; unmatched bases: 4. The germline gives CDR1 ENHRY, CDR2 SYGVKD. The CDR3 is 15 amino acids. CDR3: CAISKTSGEYNEQFF. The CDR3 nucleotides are TGTGCCATCAGTAAGACTAGCGGGGAATACAATGAGCAGTTCTTC.

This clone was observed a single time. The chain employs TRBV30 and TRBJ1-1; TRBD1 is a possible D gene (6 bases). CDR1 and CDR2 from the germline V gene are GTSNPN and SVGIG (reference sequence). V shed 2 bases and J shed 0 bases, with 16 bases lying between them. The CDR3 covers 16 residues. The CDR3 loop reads CAWSTGGARLNTEAFF. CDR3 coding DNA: TGTGCCTGGAGTACCGGGGGGGCGAGGTTGAACACTGAAGCTTTCTTT. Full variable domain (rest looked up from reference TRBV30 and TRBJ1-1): SQTIHQWPATLVQPVGSPLSLECTVEGTSNPNLYWYRQAAGRGLQLLFYSVGIGQISSEVPQNLSASRPQDRQFILSSKKLLLSDSGFYLCAWSTGGARLNTEAFFGQGTRLTVV.

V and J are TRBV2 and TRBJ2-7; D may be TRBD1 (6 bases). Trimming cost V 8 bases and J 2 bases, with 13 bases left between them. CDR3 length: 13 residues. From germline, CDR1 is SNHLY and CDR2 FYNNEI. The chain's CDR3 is CASHHRTAYEQYV. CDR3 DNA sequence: TGTGCCAGCCATCACCGGACAGCCTACGAGCAGTACGTC.

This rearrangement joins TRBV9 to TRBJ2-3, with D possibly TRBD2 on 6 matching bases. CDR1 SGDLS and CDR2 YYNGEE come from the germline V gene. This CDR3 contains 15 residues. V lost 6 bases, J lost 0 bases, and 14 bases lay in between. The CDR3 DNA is TGTGCCAGCAACCGGAGAGGACTAAGCACAGATACGCAGTATTTT. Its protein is CASNRRGLSTDTQYF.

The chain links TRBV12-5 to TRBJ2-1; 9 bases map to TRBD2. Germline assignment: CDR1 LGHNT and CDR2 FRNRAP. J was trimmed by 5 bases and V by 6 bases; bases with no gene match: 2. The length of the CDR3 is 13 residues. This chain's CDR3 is CASGLAGHNEQFF. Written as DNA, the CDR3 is TGTGCTAGTGGGCTAGCGGGGCACAATGAGCAGTTCTTC.

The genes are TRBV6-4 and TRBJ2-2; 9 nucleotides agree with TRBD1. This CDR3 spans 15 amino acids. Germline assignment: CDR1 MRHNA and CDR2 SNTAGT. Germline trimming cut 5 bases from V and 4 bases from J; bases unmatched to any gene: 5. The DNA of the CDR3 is TGTGCCAGCAGTTCGGACAGGGGCGCCACCGGGGAGCTGTTTTTT. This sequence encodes CASSSDRGATGELFF.

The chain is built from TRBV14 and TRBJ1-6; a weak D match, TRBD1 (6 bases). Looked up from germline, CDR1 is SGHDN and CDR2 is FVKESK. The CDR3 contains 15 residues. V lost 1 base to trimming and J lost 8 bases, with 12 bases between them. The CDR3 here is CASSQASGAYSPLHF. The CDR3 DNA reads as TGTGCCAGCAGCCAAGCTTCAGGGGCTTATTCACCCCTCCACTTT.

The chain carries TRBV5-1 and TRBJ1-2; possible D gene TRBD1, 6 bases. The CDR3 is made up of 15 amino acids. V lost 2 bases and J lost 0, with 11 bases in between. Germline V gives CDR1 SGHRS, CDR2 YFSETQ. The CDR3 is CASSLTTGANYGYTF. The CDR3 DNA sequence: TGCGCCAGCAGCTTAACGACAGGTGCTAACTATGGCTACACCTTC.

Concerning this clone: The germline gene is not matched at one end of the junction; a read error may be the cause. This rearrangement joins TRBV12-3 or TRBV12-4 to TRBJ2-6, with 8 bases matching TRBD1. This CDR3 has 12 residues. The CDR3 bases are TGTGCCAGCAGTCCTACTAGACAGGGGCTAACGTTC. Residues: CASSPTRQGLTF.

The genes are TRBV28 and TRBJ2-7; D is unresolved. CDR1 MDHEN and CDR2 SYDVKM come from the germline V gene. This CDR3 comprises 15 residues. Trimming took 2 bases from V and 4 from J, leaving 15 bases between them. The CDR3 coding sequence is TGTGCCAGCAGTTTAACAAACTATAAGAGGTACGAGCAGTACTTC. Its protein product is CASSLTNYKRYEQYF. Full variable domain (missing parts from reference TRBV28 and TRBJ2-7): DVKVTQSSRYLVKRTGEKVFLECVQDMDHENMFWYRQDPGLGLRLIYFSYDVKMKEKGDIPEGYSVSREKKERFSLILESASTNQTSMYLCASSLTNYKRYEQYFGPGTRLTVT.

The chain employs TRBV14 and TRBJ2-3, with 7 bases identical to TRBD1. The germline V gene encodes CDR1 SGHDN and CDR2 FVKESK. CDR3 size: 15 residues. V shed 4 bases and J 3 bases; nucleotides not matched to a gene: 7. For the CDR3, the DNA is TGTGCCAGCAGCCCCCGGGGACAGCTTACAGATACGCAGTATTTT. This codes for CASSPRGQLTDTQYF. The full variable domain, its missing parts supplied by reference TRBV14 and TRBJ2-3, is EAGVTQFPSHSVIEKGQTVTLRCDPISGHDNLYWYRRVMGKEIKFLLHFVKESKQDESGMPNNRFLAERTGGTYSTLKVQPAELEDSGVYFCASSPRGQLTDTQYFGPGTRLTVL.

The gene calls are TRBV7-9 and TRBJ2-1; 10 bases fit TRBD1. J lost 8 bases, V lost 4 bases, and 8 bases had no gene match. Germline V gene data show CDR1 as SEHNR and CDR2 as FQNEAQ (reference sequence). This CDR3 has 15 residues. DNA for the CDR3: TGTGCCAGCAGCTCCCCGGGACAGGGGAGGGATGAGCAGTTCTTC. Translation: CASSSPGQGRDEQFF.